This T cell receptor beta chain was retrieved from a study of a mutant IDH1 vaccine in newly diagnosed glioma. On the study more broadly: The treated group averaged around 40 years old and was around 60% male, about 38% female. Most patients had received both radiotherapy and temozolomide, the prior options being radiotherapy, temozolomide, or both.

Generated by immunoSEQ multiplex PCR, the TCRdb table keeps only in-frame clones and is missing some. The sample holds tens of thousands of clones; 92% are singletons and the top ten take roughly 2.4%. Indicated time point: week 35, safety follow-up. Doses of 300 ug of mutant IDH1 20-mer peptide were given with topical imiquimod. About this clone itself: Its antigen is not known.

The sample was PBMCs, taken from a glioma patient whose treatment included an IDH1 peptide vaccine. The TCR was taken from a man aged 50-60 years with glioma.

CDR3 in amino acids: CASSVAPRESSELFF. CDR3 bases: TGTGCCAGCAGCGTAGCTCCCAGGGAATCATCGGAGCTGTTTTTT. The chain couples TRBV9 to TRBJ2-2, with D perhaps TRBD1 (5 bases). Looked up from germline, CDR1 is SGDLS and CDR2 is YYNGEE. The V end was cut by 0 bases, the J end by 10 bases, with 16 bases between. This CDR3 is built from 15 residues.